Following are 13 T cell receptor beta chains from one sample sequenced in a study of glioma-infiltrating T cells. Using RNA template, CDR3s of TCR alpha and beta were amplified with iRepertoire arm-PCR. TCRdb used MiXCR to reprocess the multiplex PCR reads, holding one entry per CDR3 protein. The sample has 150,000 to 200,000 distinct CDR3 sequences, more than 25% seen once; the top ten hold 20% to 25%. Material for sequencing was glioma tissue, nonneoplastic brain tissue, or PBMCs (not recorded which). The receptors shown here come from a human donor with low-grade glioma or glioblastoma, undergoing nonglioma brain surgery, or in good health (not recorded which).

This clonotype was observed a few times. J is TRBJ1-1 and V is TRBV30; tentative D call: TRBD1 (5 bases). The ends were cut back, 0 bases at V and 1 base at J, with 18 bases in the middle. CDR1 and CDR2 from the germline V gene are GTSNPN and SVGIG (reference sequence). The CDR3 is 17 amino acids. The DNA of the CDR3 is TGTGCCTGGAGTGTACGGAGACTCAAGGGACGGAACACTGAAGCTTTCTTT. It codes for CAWSVRRLKGRNTEAFF.

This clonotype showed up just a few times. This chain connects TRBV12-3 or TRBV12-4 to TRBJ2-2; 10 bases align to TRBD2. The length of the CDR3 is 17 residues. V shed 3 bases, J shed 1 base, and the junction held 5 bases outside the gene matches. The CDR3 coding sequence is TGTGCCAGCAGTTTTGAGACTAGCGGGCGGAACACCGGGGAGCTGTTTTTT. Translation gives CASSFETSGRNTGELFF.

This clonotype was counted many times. DNA of the CDR3: TGTGCCAGCGGGGGACAGGGGCTACGGAACACTGAAGCTTTCTTT. This gives the protein CASGGQGLRNTEAFF. J is TRBJ1-1 and V is TRBV2, with 10 bases identical to TRBD1. The J segment lost 1 base and the V segment lost 8 bases, leaving 7 bases of the junction unmatched. Germline V gene lookup returns CDR1 SNHLY and CDR2 FYNNEI. This CDR3 spans 15 amino acids.

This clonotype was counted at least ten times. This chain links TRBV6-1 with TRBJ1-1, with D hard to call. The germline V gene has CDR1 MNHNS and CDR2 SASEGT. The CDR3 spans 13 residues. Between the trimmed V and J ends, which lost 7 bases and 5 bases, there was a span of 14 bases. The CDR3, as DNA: TGTGCCAGCACCCTACGGTTGGGAACTGAAGCTTTCTTT. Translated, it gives CASTLRLGTEAFF.

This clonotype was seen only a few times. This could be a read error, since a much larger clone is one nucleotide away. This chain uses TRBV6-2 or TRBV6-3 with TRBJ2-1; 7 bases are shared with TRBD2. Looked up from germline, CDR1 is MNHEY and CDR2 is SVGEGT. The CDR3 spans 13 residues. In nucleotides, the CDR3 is TGTGCCATCGGGGGGAGCTCCTACAATGAGCAGTCCTTC. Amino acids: CAIGGSSYNEQSF.

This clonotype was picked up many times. DNA of the CDR3: TGTGCCAGCAGCTTACGAACTAGGGAGGGATTGAGGAACACTGAAGCTTTCTTT. Its translation: CASSLRTREGLRNTEAFF. The chain recombines TRBV7-2 with TRBJ1-1; D is unresolved. Germline-derived CDR1 and CDR2 are SGHTA and FQGNSA. V dropped 2 bases and J dropped 1 base, with 20 bases sitting between them. The CDR3 sequence is 18 residues long.

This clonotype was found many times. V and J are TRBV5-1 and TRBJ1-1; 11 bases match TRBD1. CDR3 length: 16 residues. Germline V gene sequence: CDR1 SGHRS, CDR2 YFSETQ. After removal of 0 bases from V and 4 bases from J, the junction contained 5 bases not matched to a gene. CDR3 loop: CASSLGWDRGGTEAFF. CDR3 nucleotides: TGCGCCAGCAGCTTGGGATGGGACAGGGGGGGCACTGAAGCTTTCTTT.

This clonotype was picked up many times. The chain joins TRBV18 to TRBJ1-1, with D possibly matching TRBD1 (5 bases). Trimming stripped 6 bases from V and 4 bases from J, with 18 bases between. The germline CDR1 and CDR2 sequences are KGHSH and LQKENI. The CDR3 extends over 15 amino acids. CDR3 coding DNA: TGTGCCAGCTCTACAGGTGTCGTTGAGGGCACTGAAGCTTTCTTT. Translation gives CASSTGVVEGTEAFF.

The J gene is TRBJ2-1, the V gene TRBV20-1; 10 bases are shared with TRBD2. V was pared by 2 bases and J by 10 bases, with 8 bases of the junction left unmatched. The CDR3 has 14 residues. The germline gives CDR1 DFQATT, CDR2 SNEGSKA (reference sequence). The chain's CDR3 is CSARSLAGGPEQFF. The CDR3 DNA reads TGCAGTGCTAGAAGTTTAGCGGGAGGACCGGAGCAGTTCTTC.

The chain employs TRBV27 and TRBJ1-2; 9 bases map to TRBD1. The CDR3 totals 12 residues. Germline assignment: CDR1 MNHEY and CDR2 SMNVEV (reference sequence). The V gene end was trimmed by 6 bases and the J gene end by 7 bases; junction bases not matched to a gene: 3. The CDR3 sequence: CASRPGQGGYTF. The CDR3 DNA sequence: TGTGCCAGCAGACCGGGACAGGGTGGCTACACCTTC.

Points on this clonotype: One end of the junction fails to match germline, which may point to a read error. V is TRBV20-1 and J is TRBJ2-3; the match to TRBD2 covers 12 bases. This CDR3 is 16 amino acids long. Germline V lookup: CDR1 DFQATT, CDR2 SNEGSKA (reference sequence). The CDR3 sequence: CSASPATSGRSDTRYF. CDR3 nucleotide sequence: TGCAGTGCTAGCCCTGCCACTAGCGGGAGGTCAGATACGCGGTATTTT.

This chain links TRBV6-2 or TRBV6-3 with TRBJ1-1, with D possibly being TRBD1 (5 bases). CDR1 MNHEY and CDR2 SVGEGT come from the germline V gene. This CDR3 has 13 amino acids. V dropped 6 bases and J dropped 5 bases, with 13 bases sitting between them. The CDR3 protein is CASSRSGVTEAFF. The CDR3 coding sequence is TGTGCCAGCAGCCGATCGGGGGTAACTGAAGCTTTCTTT.

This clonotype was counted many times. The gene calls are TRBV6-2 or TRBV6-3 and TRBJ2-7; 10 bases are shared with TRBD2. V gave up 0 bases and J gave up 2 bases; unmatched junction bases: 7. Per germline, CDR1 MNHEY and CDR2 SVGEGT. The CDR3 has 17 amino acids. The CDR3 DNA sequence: TGTGCCAGCAGTTACTCGTGGCTAGCGGGAGAGACCTACGAGCAGTACTTC. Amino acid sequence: CASSYSWLAGETYEQYF.